Below, one T cell receptor beta chain is given with its context. What it binds is not known. The sample belongs to a study of T cells in localized non-small cell lung cancer. Study observations and caveats: The study found T cell clonality highest in uninvolved adjacent lung, above tumor. Among the top 100 tumor clones, a median about 52 appeared in adjacent lung.

Repertoires were generated with immunoSEQ multiplex PCR, while TCRdb's copy carries only in-frame clones and drops some. The sample consists of about 21,000 clones, 70% to 85% of them appearing once. This material consisted of peripheral blood, taken before any cancer treatment. This receptor was identified in a man aged 35 to 69 with stage I lung adenocarcinoma.

The CDR3 DNA follows: TGTGCCAGCAGCGTAGGTGCGGGGGGGGTTGAGACCCAGTACTTC. It translates to CASSVGAGGVETQYF. This sequence joins TRBV9 and TRBJ2-5, with 9 bases matching TRBD2. CDR1 is SGDLS, CDR2 YYNGEE, per germline. The CDR3 is 15 amino acids. V gave up 0 bases and J gave up 5 bases; unmatched junction bases: 5.